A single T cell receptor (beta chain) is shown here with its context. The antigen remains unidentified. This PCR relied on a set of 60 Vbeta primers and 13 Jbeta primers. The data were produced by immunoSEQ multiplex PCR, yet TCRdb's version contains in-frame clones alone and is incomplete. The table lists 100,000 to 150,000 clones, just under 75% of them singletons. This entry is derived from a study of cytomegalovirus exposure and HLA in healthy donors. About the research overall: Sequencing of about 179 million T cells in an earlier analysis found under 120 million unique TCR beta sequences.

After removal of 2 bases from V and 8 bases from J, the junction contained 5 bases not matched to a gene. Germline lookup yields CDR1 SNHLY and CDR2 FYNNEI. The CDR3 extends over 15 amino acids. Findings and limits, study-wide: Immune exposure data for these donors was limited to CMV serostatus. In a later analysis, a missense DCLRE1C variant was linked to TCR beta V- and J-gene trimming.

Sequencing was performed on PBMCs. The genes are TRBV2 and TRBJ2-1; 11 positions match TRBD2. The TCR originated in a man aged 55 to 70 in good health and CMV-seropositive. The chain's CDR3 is CASSESSGGSDEQFF. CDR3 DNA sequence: TGTGCCAGCAGTGAATCTAGCGGGGGGTCCGATGAGCAGTTCTTC.